The clone carrying this T cell receptor beta chain showed up just once. The CDR3 extends over 15 amino acids. Germline CDR1 and CDR2: SNHLY and FYNNEI. V shed 4 bases and J shed 0 bases, with 12 bases lying between them. Authors' methods: Amplification from reference gene primers served as the basis for estimated nucleated cell counts. Clones were sequenced by immunoSEQ multiplex PCR, and TCRdb holds only the in-frame ones, with some missing. V and J calls and clone size follow that table, whereas D and trimming were derived from the DNA. The data contain around 160,000 clones, 87% of them singletons. This entry belongs to a study of blood T cell repertoires in COVID-19. Study-level information: Collection of acute and convalescent COVID-19 samples took place in the United States, Italy and Spain. Nucleic acid was either cDNA or gDNA, and it came from T cells, B-cell-depleted T cells, or PBMCs.

This clonotype was obtained from a man older than 75 with acute or convalescent COVID-19. The J gene is TRBJ1-1, the V gene TRBV2; D remains unclear. The source material was peripheral blood. DNA of the CDR3: TGTGCCAGCAGTGTCGGCAGGTCCATGAACACTGAAGCTTTCTTT. Amino acid sequence: CASSVGRSMNTEAFF.